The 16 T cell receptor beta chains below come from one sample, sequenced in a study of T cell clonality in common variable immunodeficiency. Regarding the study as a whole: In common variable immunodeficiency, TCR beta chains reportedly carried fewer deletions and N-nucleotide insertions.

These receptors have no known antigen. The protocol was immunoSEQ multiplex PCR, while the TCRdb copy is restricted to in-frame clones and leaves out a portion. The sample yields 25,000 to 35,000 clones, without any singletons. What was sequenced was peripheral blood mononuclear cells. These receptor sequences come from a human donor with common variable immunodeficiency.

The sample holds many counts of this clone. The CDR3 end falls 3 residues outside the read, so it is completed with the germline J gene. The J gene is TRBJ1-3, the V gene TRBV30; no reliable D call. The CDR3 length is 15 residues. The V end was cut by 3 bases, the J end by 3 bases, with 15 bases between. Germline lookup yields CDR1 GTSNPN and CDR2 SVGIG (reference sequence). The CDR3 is CAWRGENRLGNTIYF. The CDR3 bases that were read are TGTGCCTGGAGGGGTGAGAACCGACTTGGAAACACC. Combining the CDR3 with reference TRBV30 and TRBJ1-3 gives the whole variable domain SQTIHQWPATLVQPVGSPLSLECTVEGTSNPNLYWYRQAAGRGLQLLFYSVGIGQISSEVPQNLSASRPQDRQFILSSKKLLLSDSGFYLCAWRGENRLGNTIYFGEGSWLTVV.

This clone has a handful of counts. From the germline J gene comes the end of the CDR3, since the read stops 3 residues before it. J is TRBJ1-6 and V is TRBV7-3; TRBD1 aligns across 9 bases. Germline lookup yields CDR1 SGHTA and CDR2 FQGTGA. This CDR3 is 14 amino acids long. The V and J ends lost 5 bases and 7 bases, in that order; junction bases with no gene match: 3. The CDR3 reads CASSEGTGNSPLHF. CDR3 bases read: TGTGCCAGCAGCGAGGGGACAGGGAATTCACCC.

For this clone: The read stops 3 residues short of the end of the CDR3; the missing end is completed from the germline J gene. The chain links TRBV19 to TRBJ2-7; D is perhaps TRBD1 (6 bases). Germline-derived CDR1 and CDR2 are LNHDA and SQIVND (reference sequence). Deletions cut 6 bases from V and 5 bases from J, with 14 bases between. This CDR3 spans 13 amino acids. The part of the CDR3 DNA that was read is TGTGCCAGTAGCTTCAGGGGTAGGGACGAG. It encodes CASSFRGRDE. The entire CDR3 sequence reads CASSFRGRDEQYF.

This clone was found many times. The CDR3 protein is CAISPGQGELTEAFF. Partial CDR3 DNA: TGTGCCATCAGTCCGGGACAGGGGGAACTCACTGAA. The chain recombines TRBV10-3 with TRBJ1-1; 11 positions match TRBD1. The read stops 3 residues short of the end of the CDR3; the missing end is completed from the germline J gene. CDR3 length: 15 residues. Trimming took 5 bases from V and 4 from J; bases not matched to a gene: 6. Germline CDR1 is ENHRY and CDR2 is SYGVKD.

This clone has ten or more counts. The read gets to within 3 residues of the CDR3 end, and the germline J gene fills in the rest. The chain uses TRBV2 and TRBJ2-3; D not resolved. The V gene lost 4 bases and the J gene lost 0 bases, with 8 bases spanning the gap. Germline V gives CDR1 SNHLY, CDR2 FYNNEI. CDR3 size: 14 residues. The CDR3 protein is CASSGVQSTDTQYF. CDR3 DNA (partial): TGTGCCAGCAGTGGGGTACAGAGCACAGATACG.

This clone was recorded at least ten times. The CDR3 spells CSAQGGSSGFDEQYF. Partial CDR3 DNA: TGCAGCGCCCAAGGAGGTTCTAGCGGGTTCGACGAG. V usage is TRBV29-1 and J usage is TRBJ2-7, with 8 bases fitting TRBD2. The read finishes 3 residues shy of the CDR3 end, and the germline J gene is used to complete it. Per the germline V gene, CDR1 is SQVTM and CDR2 is ANQGSEA. The CDR3 runs 15 residues. With 7 bases clipped from V and 5 bases from J, the junction kept 16 bases outside the gene matches.

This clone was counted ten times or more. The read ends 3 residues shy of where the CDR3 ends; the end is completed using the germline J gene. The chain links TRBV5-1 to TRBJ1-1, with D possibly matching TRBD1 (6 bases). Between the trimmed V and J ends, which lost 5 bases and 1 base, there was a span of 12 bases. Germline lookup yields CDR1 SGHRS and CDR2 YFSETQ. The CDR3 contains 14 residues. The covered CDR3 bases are TGCGCCAGCAGTCCATCGACAGGGAACACTGAA. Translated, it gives CASSPSTGNTE. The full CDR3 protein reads CASSPSTGNTEAFF.

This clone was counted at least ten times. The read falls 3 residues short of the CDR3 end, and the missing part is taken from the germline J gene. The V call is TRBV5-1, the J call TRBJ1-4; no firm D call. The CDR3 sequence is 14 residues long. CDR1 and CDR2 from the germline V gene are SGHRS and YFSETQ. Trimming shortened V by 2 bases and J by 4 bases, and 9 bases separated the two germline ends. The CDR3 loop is CASSFLSGNEKLFF. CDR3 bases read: TGCGCCAGCAGCTTTCTGTCCGGTAATGAAAAA.

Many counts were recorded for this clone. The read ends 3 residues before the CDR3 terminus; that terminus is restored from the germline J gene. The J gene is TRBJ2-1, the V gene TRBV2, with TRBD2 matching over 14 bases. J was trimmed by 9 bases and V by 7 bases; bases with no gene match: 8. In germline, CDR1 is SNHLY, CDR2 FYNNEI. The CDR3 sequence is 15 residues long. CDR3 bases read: TGTGCCAGCAAGGACGGACTAGCGGGAGGAGGTGAG. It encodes CASKDGLAGGGE. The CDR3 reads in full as CASKDGLAGGGEQFF.

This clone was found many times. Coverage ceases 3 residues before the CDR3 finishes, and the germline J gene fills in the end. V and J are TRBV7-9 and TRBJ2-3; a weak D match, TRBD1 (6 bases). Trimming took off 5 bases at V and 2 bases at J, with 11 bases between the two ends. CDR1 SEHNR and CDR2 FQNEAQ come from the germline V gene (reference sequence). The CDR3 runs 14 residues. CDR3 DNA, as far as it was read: TGTGCCAGCAGCCTAGGACAGTACACAGATACG. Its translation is CASSLGQYTDT. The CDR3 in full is CASSLGQYTDTQYF.

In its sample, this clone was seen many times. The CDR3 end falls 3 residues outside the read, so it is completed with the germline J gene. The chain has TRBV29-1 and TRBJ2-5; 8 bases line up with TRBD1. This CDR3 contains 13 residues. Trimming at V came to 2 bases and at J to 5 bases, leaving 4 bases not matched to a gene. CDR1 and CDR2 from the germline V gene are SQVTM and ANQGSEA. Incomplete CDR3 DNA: TGCAGCGTTGAACCGACAGGGGTCGAGACC. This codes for CSVEPTGVET. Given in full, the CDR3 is CSVEPTGVETQYF.

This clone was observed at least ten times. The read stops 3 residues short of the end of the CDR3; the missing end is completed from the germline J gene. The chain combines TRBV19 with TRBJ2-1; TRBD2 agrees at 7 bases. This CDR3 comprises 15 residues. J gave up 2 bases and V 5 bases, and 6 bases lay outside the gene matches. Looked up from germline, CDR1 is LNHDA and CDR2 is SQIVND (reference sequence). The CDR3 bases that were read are TGTGCCAGTAGTCAACTAGCGCGTACCTACAATGAG. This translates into CASSQLARTYNE. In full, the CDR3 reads CASSQLARTYNEQFF.

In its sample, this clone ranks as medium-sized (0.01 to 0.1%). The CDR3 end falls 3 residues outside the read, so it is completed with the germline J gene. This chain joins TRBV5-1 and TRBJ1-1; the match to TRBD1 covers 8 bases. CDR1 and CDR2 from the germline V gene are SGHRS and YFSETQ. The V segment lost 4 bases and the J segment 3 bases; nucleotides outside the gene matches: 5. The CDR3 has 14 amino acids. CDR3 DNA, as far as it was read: TGCGCCAGCAGCGGGGACAGGAGGGACACTGAA. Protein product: CASSGDRRDTE. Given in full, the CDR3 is CASSGDRRDTEAFF.

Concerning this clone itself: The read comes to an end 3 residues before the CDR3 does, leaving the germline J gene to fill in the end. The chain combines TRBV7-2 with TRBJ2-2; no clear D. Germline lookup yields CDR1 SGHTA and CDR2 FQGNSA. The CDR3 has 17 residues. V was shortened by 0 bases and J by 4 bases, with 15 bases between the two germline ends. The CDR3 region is CASSLARGSSGTGELFF. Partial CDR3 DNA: TGTGCCAGCAGCTTAGCCCGAGGTTCTAGTGGCACCGGGGAG.

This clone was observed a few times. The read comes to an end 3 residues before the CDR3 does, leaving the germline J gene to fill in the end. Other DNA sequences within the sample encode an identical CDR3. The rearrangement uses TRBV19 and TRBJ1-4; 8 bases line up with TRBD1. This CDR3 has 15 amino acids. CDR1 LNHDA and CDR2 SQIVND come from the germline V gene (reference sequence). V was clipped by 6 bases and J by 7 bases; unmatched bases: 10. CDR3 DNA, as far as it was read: TGTGCCAGTAGCTCCACAGGGGGAGGGGTTGAAAAA. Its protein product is CASSSTGGGVEK. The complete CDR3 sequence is CASSSTGGGVEKLFF. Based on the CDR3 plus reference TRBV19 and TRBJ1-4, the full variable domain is DGGITQSPKYLFRKEGQNVTLSCEQNLNHDAMYWYRQDPGQGLRLIYYSQIVNDFQKGDIAEGYSVSREKKESFPLTVTSAQKNPTAFYLCASSSTGGGVEKLFFGSGTQLSVL.

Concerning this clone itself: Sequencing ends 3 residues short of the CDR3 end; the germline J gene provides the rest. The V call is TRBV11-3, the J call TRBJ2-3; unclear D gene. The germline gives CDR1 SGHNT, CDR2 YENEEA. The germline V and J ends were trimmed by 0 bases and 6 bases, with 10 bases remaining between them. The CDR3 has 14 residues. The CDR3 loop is CASSLDKASDTQYF. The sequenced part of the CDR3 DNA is TGTGCCAGCAGCTTAGATAAAGCCTCCGATACG.